Reported below is one T cell receptor (beta chain). Its antigen is not identified. These data come from a study of beta chain features in type 1 diabetes. Overall study context: Patients shared similar age, gender and cell yields with healthy donors. Researchers looked at 107,917,701 sorted cells across all samples.

Every isolated RNA sample was fully reverse transcribed, so sequencing captured expressed TCRB transcripts. Reads from naive, central memory and regulatory T cell samples averaged about 3.9 million. Profiling relied on immunoSEQ multiplex PCR, and the TCRdb table lists in-frame clones only, not all of them. The repertoire has 600,000 to 700,000 clones, roughly 12% of them found once; the top ten carry roughly 0.11%. Study-wide results and caveats: TCRB CDR3 length was moderately but significantly reduced in all four CD4+ subsets of Type 1 diabetes patients.

Losses at the gene ends were 8 bases for V and 3 bases for J; bases not matched to a gene: 1. The CDR3 contains 12 residues. Germline CDR1 LNHDA, CDR2 SQIVND (reference sequence). The source of this sequence is a man aged 25-45 years with type 1 diabetes. This chain connects TRBV19 to TRBJ2-5, with TRBD1 matching over 9 bases. The sequencing input was naive CD4+ T cells from blood. CDR3 amino acids: CASRTGEETQYF. The DNA of the CDR3 is TGTGCCAGTCGGACAGGGGAAGAGACCCAGTACTTC. Complete variable domain (other parts from reference TRBV19 and TRBJ2-5): DGGITQSPKYLFRKEGQNVTLSCEQNLNHDAMYWYRQDPGQGLRLIYYSQIVNDFQKGDIAEGYSVSREKKESFPLTVTSAQKNPTAFYLCASRTGEETQYFGPGTRLLVL.